This is a list of T cell receptor beta chains from one sample in a study of cytomegalovirus exposure and HLA in healthy donors. Method: immunoSEQ multiplex PCR; TCRdb's copy keeps in-frame clones and lacks some. The table has over 95,000 clones, around three quarters seen once. Sequenced: PBMCs. The receptors come from a female donor in good health and CMV-seronegative. Both conserved end residues are part of each CDR3.

j_call v_call cdr3_aa
TRBJ2-1 TRBV2 CASSDSNEQFF
TRBJ2-5 TRBV12-5 CASGLGLAETQYF
TRBJ1-1 TRBV5-1 CASSLGQGFTEAFF
TRBJ1-2 TRBV5-6 CASSLGPANYGYTF
TRBJ1-1 TRBV7-9 CASTGQGSEAFF
TRBJ1-1 TRBV6-4 CASRVEGNTEAFF
TRBJ1-1 TRBV29-1 CSVSLTGMNTEAFF
TRBJ1-6 TRBV5-1 CASSSGRGHSPLHF
TRBJ2-1 TRBV11-2 CASSLELSDEQFF
TRBJ2-7 TRBV27 CASSFIGTGDYEQYF
TRBJ2-3 TRBV7-8 CASSLTLFPDTQYF
TRBJ1-4 TRBV19 CASSLKHRDSSNEKLFF
TRBJ1-2 TRBV4-1 CASSQDQTGGYGYTF
TRBJ2-7 TRBV6-6 CASSPGGYTENEQYF
TRBJ2-4 TRBV2 CASTQGGTRLETKNIQYF
TRBJ1-2 TRBV7-9 CASGDYRGGYGYTF
TRBJ2-7 TRBV7-2 CASSSTRLAGGREQYF
TRBJ2-2 TRBV29-1 CSVDNGNTGELFF
TRBJ2-3 TRBV27 CASSPHSVDTQYF
TRBJ1-1 TRBV7-3 CASSLGTENTEAFF
TRBJ1-6 TRBV6-1 CASRRQENYNSPLHF
TRBJ2-7 TRBV7-9 CASVEKGYEQYF
TRBJ2-7 TRBV7-6 CASSSYHEQYF
TRBJ2-7 TRBV5-6 CASIKTTGRREQYF
TRBJ2-7 TRBV5-4 CASSFADRGYEQYF
TRBJ2-3 TRBV15 CATSRDAGGTQYF
TRBJ1-2 TRBV29-1 CSVEERGYGYTF
TRBJ2-7 TRBV28 CASSSLVPSYEQYF
TRBJ2-1 TRBV19 CASSIGQGAEEQFF
TRBJ2-7 TRBV18 CASTGGYYLFHEQYF
TRBJ2-5 TRBV2 CASKITGEETQYF
TRBJ1-1 TRBV5-1 CASSLTTDRNTEAFF
TRBJ1-2 TRBV7-8 CASSPDRADYGYTF
TRBJ1-5 TRBV5-1 CASRPTGVDQPQHF
TRBJ1-1 TRBV30 CAWSLWPATEAFF
TRBJ1-4 TRBV6-1 CASSSTGTTNEKLFF
TRBJ2-3 TRBV19 CASSPGTDTQYF
TRBJ2-1 TRBV6-4 CASRPTSGGAREQFF
TRBJ2-1 TRBV14 CASSQASYYNEQFF
TRBJ2-2 TRBV19 CASRPIGTLNTGELFF
TRBJ1-1 TRBV5-1 CASSEGTGVNTEAFF
TRBJ2-7 TRBV4-1 CASSHPPSDSEQYF
TRBJ2-2 TRBV4-2 CASSQDWRVTGELFF
TRBJ1-6 TRBV5-4 CASSLQGAYNSPLHF
TRBJ2-1 TRBV5-6 CASSVAGGRYNEQFF
TRBJ1-1 TRBV4-1 CASSPGQTNTEAFF
TRBJ2-7 TRBV29-1 CSVDRGVGEQYF
TRBJ2-3 TRBV7-9 CASSLPAGGTDTQYF